The clone carrying this TCR beta chain was detected once. No antigen is known for it. PCR employed 60 Vbeta and 13 Jbeta primers. The table came from immunoSEQ multiplex PCR; TCRdb's copy has only in-frame clones and leaves some out. The sample consists of around 130,000 clones, approximately 70% of them appearing once. The record originates from a study of cytomegalovirus exposure and HLA in healthy donors. Whole-study results and caveats: The authors later linked a missense DCLRE1C variant to TCR beta V- and J-gene trimming. Cytomegalovirus-associated status was assigned to 150 or so TCR beta chains. The records held CMV serostatus as the only immune exposure information. Most TCR beta V segments were productive about 87% or about 30% of the time in an earlier analysis.

Sequences were obtained from PBMCs. The clonotype was recovered from a woman aged 60-75 years in good health and CMV-seropositive.

DNA for the CDR3: TGTGCCAGCAGCCCCGAGTGGGCCAACGTCCTGACTTTC. It yields the protein CASSPEWANVLTF. V gene TRBV7-3 combines with J gene TRBJ2-6, with no clear D. The CDR3 extends over 13 amino acids. V lost 5 bases and J lost 5, with 7 bases in between. Germline V gene data show CDR1 as SGHTA and CDR2 as FQGTGA.